Each of the 32 T cell receptor beta chains below was sequenced from the same sample in a study of T cell changes during pregnancy in multiple sclerosis. Some clones are missing from TCRdb's copy, which holds only in-frame ones; the method was immunoSEQ multiplex PCR. The table lists about 36,000 clones, about 92% of them singletons, with around 0.45% in the top ten. The starting material was CD4+ T cells from peripheral blood mononuclear cells, obtained in the third trimester of pregnancy. These receptors originate from a female donor in good health, enrolled as a control in a pregnancy study.

The CDR3 nucleotides read TGTGCCAGCAGCCCAAGAGACAGCCGAAACACCATATATTTT. It is translated as CASSPRDSRNTIYF. The chain joins TRBV7-3 to TRBJ1-3, with D possibly TRBD1 on 5 matching bases. V was cut by 5 bases and J by 5 bases, with 13 bases left in between. CDR1 and CDR2 from the germline V gene are SGHTA and FQGTGA. This CDR3 spans 14 amino acids. The entire variable domain, with the rest obtained from reference TRBV7-3 and TRBJ1-3, is as follows: GAGVSQTPSNKVTEKGKYVELRCDPISGHTALYWYRQSLGQGPEFLIYFQGTGAADDSGLPNDRFFAVRPEGSVSTLKIQRTERGDSAVYLCASSPRDSRNTIYFGEGSWLTVV.

This clone was recorded once. The gene calls are TRBV12-5 and TRBJ2-1, with a possible D match to TRBD1 (6 bases). Germline V gene sequence: CDR1 LGHNT, CDR2 FRNRAP. V lost 10 bases to trimming and J lost 0 bases, with 13 bases between them. The CDR3 has 14 amino acids. CDR3 amino acids: CATGIGGSYNEQFF. CDR3 DNA: TGTGCTACCGGAATAGGGGGCTCCTACAATGAGCAGTTCTTC.

In this sample, this clone turned up once. J is TRBJ2-7 and V is TRBV10-3; the match to TRBD1 covers 9 bases. Germline V lookup: CDR1 ENHRY, CDR2 SYGVKD. With 3 bases clipped from V and 6 bases from J, the junction kept 9 bases outside the gene matches. The CDR3 runs to 15 residues. The CDR3 spells CAISDLGVDRGEQYF. For the CDR3, the DNA is TGTGCCATCAGTGATCTCGGAGTGGACAGGGGCGAGCAGTACTTC.

This clone was detected once. V and J are TRBV28 and TRBJ2-3; TRBD1 matches 8 bases. Trimming at V came to 5 bases and at J to 3 bases, leaving 7 bases not matched to a gene. Germline CDR1 reads MDHEN; CDR2 reads SYDVKM. The CDR3 sequence is 15 residues long. In nucleotides, the CDR3 is TGTGCCAGCAGTCCCCTGAGGACAGGGACAGATACGCAGTATTTT. Encoded protein: CASSPLRTGTDTQYF.

A single count supports this clone. The rearrangement joins TRBV5-1 to TRBJ1-4, with D unclear. This CDR3 is built from 14 residues. V was clipped by 4 bases and J by 0 bases, with 7 bases between them. Germline loops: CDR1 SGHRS, CDR2 YFSETQ. The CDR3 protein is CASSETTTNEKLFF. The CDR3 nucleotides are TGCGCCAGCAGCGAGACAACAACTAATGAAAAACTGTTTTTT.

The chain couples TRBV9 to TRBJ2-3; possible D gene TRBD2, 7 bases. This CDR3 is built from 16 residues. In germline, CDR1 is SGDLS, CDR2 YYNGEE. Trimming removed 5 bases from V and 1 base from J, with 17 bases in between. In DNA, the CDR3 is TGTGCCAGCAGTCTGGGGGGGGGCCCCCGCACAGATACGCAGTATTTT. Amino acids: CASSLGGGPRTDTQYF.

In nucleotides, the CDR3 is TGTGCCAGCAGCTTACGGGGGACAGAGACCCAGTACTTC. It is translated as CASSLRGTETQYF. The V gene is TRBV7-2, the J gene TRBJ2-5; D perhaps matches TRBD2 (6 bases). In germline, CDR1 is SGHTA, CDR2 FQGNSA. This CDR3 spans 13 amino acids. V lost 2 bases and J 4 bases, leaving 8 bases between the germline ends.

The chain joins TRBV7-3 to TRBJ2-1; a weak D match, TRBD2 (7 bases). The CDR3 is 14 amino acids. The germline V and J ends were trimmed by 5 bases and 10 bases, with 18 bases remaining between them. Germline V gene sequence: CDR1 SGHTA, CDR2 FQGTGA. Here the CDR3 reads CASSRRGGPGEQFF. For the CDR3, the DNA is TGTGCCAGCAGCCGGAGGGGGGGGCCAGGAGAGCAGTTCTTC.

The chain employs TRBV18 and TRBJ1-5; maybe TRBD1 (5 bases). This CDR3 has 13 residues. V was trimmed by 4 bases and J by 1 base, leaving 5 bases between them. The germline CDR1 and CDR2 sequences are KGHSH and LQKENI. CDR3 protein: CASSQGSNQPQHF. The CDR3 nucleotides read TGTGCCAGCTCACAGGGGAGCAATCAGCCCCAGCATTTT.

This chain links TRBV2 with TRBJ2-1, with 7 bases that match TRBD2. This CDR3 is built from 14 residues. Germline CDR1 reads SNHLY; CDR2 reads FYNNEI. Trimming cost V 4 bases and J 3 bases; bases outside gene matches: 3. CDR3: CASSGGGFYNEQFF. The CDR3, as DNA: TGTGCCAGCAGTGGGGGGGGATTCTACAATGAGCAGTTCTTC.

V is TRBV4-3 and J is TRBJ1-3; the D gene is possibly TRBD1 (6 bases). CDR3 length: 15 residues. The V end lost 4 bases, the J end lost 7 bases, and 17 bases lay between the germline ends. CDR1 and CDR2 (germline): LGHNA, YSLEER. The CDR3 is CASSLLRGGRNTIYF. The DNA of the CDR3 is TGCGCCAGCAGCCTCCTCCGGGGGGGGCGGAACACCATATATTTT.

The chain couples TRBV7-3 to TRBJ2-5; the match to TRBD2 covers 11 bases. Per the germline V gene, CDR1 is SGHTA and CDR2 is FQGTGA. The CDR3 length is 13 residues. After removal of 5 bases from V and 7 bases from J, the junction contained 3 bases not matched to a gene. The CDR3 region is CASSPGTSGTQYF. CDR3 DNA: TGTGCCAGCAGCCCCGGGACTAGCGGGACCCAGTACTTC.

The chain joins TRBV5-1 to TRBJ1-1; D is perhaps TRBD1 (5 bases). V dropped 4 bases and J dropped 4 bases, with 14 bases sitting between them. The CDR3 extends over 14 amino acids. From germline, CDR1 is SGHRS and CDR2 YFSETQ. The CDR3 is CASSPGREGTEAFF. The CDR3 nucleotides read TGCGCCAGCAGCCCGGGACGGGAGGGCACTGAAGCTTTCTTT. Based on the CDR3 plus reference TRBV5-1 and TRBJ1-1, the full variable domain is KAGVTQTPRYLIKTRGQQVTLSCSPISGHRSVSWYQQTPGQGLQFLFEYFSETQRNKGNFPGRFSGRQFSNSRSEMNVSTLELGDSALYLCASSPGREGTEAFFGQGTRLTVV.

The chain has TRBV29-1 and TRBJ2-3; the D gene is possibly TRBD2 (5 bases). Germline loops: CDR1 SQVTM, CDR2 ANQGSEA. The CDR3 is 13 residues long. Trimming took 3 bases from V and 3 from J, leaving 10 bases between them. CDR3 sequence: CSVEASRTDTQYF. In DNA, the CDR3 is TGCAGCGTTGAGGCTAGCAGGACAGATACGCAGTATTTT.

CDR3 nucleotide sequence: TGTGCCAGCAGCCTCATCCAGGGAACTGGCTACACCTTC. Its translation: CASSLIQGTGYTF. This rearrangement joins TRBV6-6 to TRBJ1-2; a possible D gene is TRBD1 (5 bases). The CDR3 has 13 residues. Trimming took 6 bases from V and 7 from J, leaving 15 bases between them. CDR1 is MNHNY and CDR2 is SVGAGI in the germline V gene (reference sequence).

This clone was detected only a few times. The J gene is TRBJ1-6, the V gene TRBV2; no clear D gene. There are 15 residues in the CDR3. Trimming cost V 5 bases and J 0 bases, with 8 bases left between them. Germline lookup yields CDR1 SNHLY and CDR2 FYNNEI. The CDR3 loop reads CASSRKSSYNSPLHF. The CDR3 nucleotides read TGTGCCAGCAGTCGAAAGAGCTCCTATAATTCACCCCTCCACTTT.

The chain couples TRBV19 to TRBJ1-2, with D possibly matching TRBD1 (6 bases). Between the trimmed V and J ends, which lost 5 bases and 4 bases, there was a span of 17 bases. CDR3 length equals 15 residues. In germline, CDR1 is LNHDA, CDR2 SQIVND (reference sequence). CDR3 nucleotide sequence: TGTGCCAGTAGTTCAGGGACACTGGGCAGCTATGGCTACACCTTC. Protein sequence: CASSSGTLGSYGYTF.

The rearrangement uses TRBV27 and TRBJ1-2, with 7 bases matching TRBD1. Germline V gene sequence: CDR1 MNHEY, CDR2 SMNVEV (reference sequence). The V gene end was trimmed by 5 bases and the J gene end by 5 bases; junction bases not matched to a gene: 8. This CDR3 comprises 14 residues. The CDR3 DNA follows: TGTGCCAGCAGTACAGGGGCAGGGTGGTATGGCTACACCTTC. Amino acids: CASSTGAGWYGYTF.

This chain joins TRBV11-2 and TRBJ2-5, with D perhaps TRBD1 (6 bases). The V end was cut by 7 bases, the J end by 0 bases, with 6 bases between. Germline CDR1 reads SGHAT; CDR2 reads FQNNGV. The length of the CDR3 is 12 residues. CDR3 bases: TGTGCCAGCAACAGGGACCAAGAGACCCAGTACTTC. Residues: CASNRDQETQYF.

J is TRBJ1-4 and V is TRBV7-9; TRBD1 agrees at 11 bases. The V gene's germline CDR1 is SEHNR and CDR2 FQNEAQ (reference sequence). The CDR3 is made up of 15 amino acids. V dropped 4 bases and J dropped 6; count of bases not matched to a gene: 4. The DNA of the CDR3 is TGTGCCAGCAGCTGGGGACAGGGGGAGTATGAAAAACTGTTTTTT. Translating it yields CASSWGQGEYEKLFF. Based on the CDR3 plus reference TRBV7-9 and TRBJ1-4, the full variable domain is DTGVSQNPRHKITKRGQNVTFRCDPISEHNRLYWYRQTLGQGPEFLTYFQNEAQLEKSRLLSDRFSAERPKGSFSTLEIQRTEQGDSAMYLCASSWGQGEYEKLFFGSGTQLSVL.

There are a few counts of this clone. The chain has TRBV29-1 and TRBJ2-6; D is undetermined. V lost 1 base to trimming and J lost 0 bases, with 4 bases between them. The germline V gene encodes CDR1 SQVTM and CDR2 ANQGSEA. This CDR3 is built from 14 residues. In DNA, the CDR3 is TGCAGCGTTGAAGCCCTCTCTGGGGCCAACGTCCTGACTTTC. Translated, it gives CSVEALSGANVLTF.

The chain employs TRBV25-1 and TRBJ1-2; 10 nucleotides agree with TRBD1. Germline CDR1 is MGHDK and CDR2 is SYGVNS. With V trimmed by 6 bases and J by 7 bases, 8 bases remained unmatched. This CDR3 comprises 14 residues. CDR3 sequence: CASSATWTGGGYTF. The CDR3 coding sequence is TGTGCCAGCAGCGCTACTTGGACAGGGGGTGGCTACACCTTC.

This sequence joins TRBV29-1 and TRBJ2-5; the D is unclear. V was shortened by 8 bases and J by 4 bases, with 17 bases between the two germline ends. The CDR3 loop spans 13 amino acids. Germline CDR1 reads SQVTM; CDR2 reads ANQGSEA. CDR3 DNA: TGCAGCACCACCTTTGGGCATTTAGAGACCCAGTACTTC. Its translation is CSTTFGHLETQYF.

The chain couples TRBV7-8 to TRBJ1-4; maybe TRBD1 (6 bases). The CDR3 loop spans 14 amino acids. CDR1 is SGHVS, CDR2 FQNEAQ, per germline. V shed 3 bases and J shed 8 bases, with 13 bases lying between them. CDR3 sequence reads: CASSFTGMSEKLFF. The CDR3 DNA follows: TGTGCCAGCAGCTTCACAGGGATGAGCGAAAAACTGTTTTTT.

The J gene is TRBJ2-1, the V gene TRBV29-1; D possibly corresponds to TRBD2 (6 bases). Germline V CDR1 and CDR2: SQVTM, ANQGSEA. The V gene lost 7 bases and the J gene lost 6 bases, with 13 bases spanning the gap. CDR3 length: 12 residues. The CDR3 DNA reads TGCAGCGGGGAGGATCAGGCCAATGAGCAGTTCTTC. Translation: CSGEDQANEQFF.

The V and J genes are TRBV28 and TRBJ1-1; D gene uncertain. This CDR3 region has 15 residues. V dropped 2 bases and J dropped 6 bases, with 16 bases sitting between them. Germline CDR1 MDHEN, CDR2 SYDVKM. The CDR3 here is CASSLRGPGAAEAFF. CDR3 coding DNA: TGTGCCAGCAGTTTACGAGGGCCAGGAGCGGCTGAAGCTTTCTTT.

The chain joins TRBV7-2 to TRBJ2-1; 7 bases map to TRBD2. CDR3 length equals 16 residues. Germline V CDR1 and CDR2: SGHTA, FQGNSA. Unmatched junction bases numbered 13, after V lost 6 bases and J lost 5 bases. CDR3 nucleotide sequence: TGTGCCAGCAGGCTAGGCGTAGGGGCGGGAGACAATGAGCAGTTCTTC. Its protein product is CASRLGVGAGDNEQFF.

The chain is built from TRBV5-4 and TRBJ2-1, with TRBD2 matching over 7 bases. Per the germline V gene, CDR1 is SGHNT and CDR2 is YYREEE (reference sequence). This CDR3 spans 16 amino acids. V lost 0 bases, J lost 2 bases, and 5 bases stayed unmatched. This CDR3 is CASSLAAGRAYNEQFF. Written as DNA, the CDR3 is TGTGCCAGCAGCTTGGCAGCGGGACGCGCCTACAATGAGCAGTTCTTC.

The chain employs TRBV7-6 and TRBJ1-4; D not resolved. This CDR3 contains 11 residues. The V end was cut by 2 bases, the J end by 12 bases, with 7 bases between. Looked up from germline, CDR1 is SGHVS and CDR2 is FNYEAQ. As DNA, the CDR3 is TGTGCCAGCAGCTTAAGAGGCGAACTGTTTTTT. It translates to CASSLRGELFF. Based on the CDR3 plus reference TRBV7-6 and TRBJ1-4, the full variable domain is GAGVSQSPRYKVTKRGQDVALRCDPISGHVSLYWYRQALGQGPEFLTYFNYEAQQDKSGLPNDRFSAERPEGSISTLTIQRTEQRDSAMYRCASSLRGELFFGSGTQLSVL.

The rearrangement links TRBV5-6 to TRBJ1-2; no clear D gene. Per germline, CDR1 SGHDT and CDR2 YYEEEE. There are 14 residues in the CDR3. Trimming shortened V by 4 bases and J by 8 bases, and 18 bases separated the two germline ends. CDR3 coding DNA: TGTGCCAGCAGCCTAAAGACACTCGTCTGGGGCTACACCTTC. Its protein product is CASSLKTLVWGYTF.

V gene TRBV2 combines with J gene TRBJ1-4, with 7 nucleotides matching TRBD1. Germline trimming cut 6 bases from V and 4 bases from J; bases unmatched to any gene: 5. Germline CDR1 is SNHLY and CDR2 is FYNNEI. The CDR3 extends over 14 amino acids. CDR3 sequence reads: CASRGQPFNEKLFF. DNA of the CDR3: TGTGCCAGCAGGGGACAGCCCTTTAATGAAAAACTGTTTTTT.

The chain joins TRBV7-9 to TRBJ2-3; no clear D gene. The CDR3 has 11 residues. The germline CDR1 and CDR2 sequences are SEHNR and FQNEAQ (reference sequence). Trimming cost V 3 bases and J 6 bases, with 4 bases left between them. The CDR3 DNA reads TGTGCCAGCAGCTTGGAGGATACGCAGTATTTT. Protein sequence: CASSLEDTQYF.